The entry below gives a single T cell receptor (beta chain) sequence along with its context. The target of this receptor is not known. Base qualities are not at hand, and no much larger clone is one base apart. V trim: 4 bases; J trim: 8 bases; unmatched bases: 12. The cysteine opens and the phenylalanine closes a CDR3 of 17 amino acids. CDR3 DNA only is kept here, 51 bases in frame from base 1. Via the germline V gene, CDR1 is SGHRS and CDR2 YFSETQ. The data were taken from a study of blood T cells in healthy people across ages (dated by TCRdb to the mid-2010s). General notes on the study: In model experiments, template switching captured roughly one uniquely barcoded TCR beta cDNA molecule for every two T cells. Age-related changes in TCR beta repertoire diversity were measured in the study by deep sequencing normalized with unique cDNA molecular identifiers. Donors were grouped into four age groups: young (average about 15 years), middle-aged (39), aged (over 55) and long-lived (approximately 81). To avoid experimental bias, donors of different ages were spread randomly across the sequencing lanes. For two donors (one aged 18 to 30 and one aged 80 or older), the study analyzed two additional independent replicas of 1 million unique cDNA reads from the same blood draw.

The donors were 40 or so Caucasian individuals from Russia, aged 6 to 90 years, who were systemically healthy. Approximately 9 milliliters of peripheral blood were collected from each donor into EDTA-treated Vacutainer tubes. PBMCs were isolated by Ficoll-Paque density-gradient centrifugation, with at least 6 million obtained per sample. Trizol reagent was used to extract total RNA from PBMCs, with at least 6 micrograms per sample. The percentages of naive CD45RAhigh/CD27high T cells were determined by flow cytometry on a PBMC aliquot from every donor. Receptor libraries were prepared by 5' RACE. The instrument was an Illumina HiSeq 2500. A second PCR of about 6 to 11 cycles was performed with a sample-barcoded 5' primer and a J-beta primer mix. A unique molecular identifier was introduced onto each TCR beta cDNA molecule by a template-switch 5' adaptor carrying 12 random nucleotides. At least 3 million CDR3-containing paired-end reads were obtained from each sample. First-strand cDNA was synthesized from all RNA with the Mint cDNA synthesis kit, primed by a TRBC-specific oligonucleotide. Following uracil-DNA glycosylase treatment, all cDNA underwent a first 18-cycle PCR with the universal primers M1SS and BC2_uni_R. For the original study's pipeline: For normalization, 1 million high-quality reads, each with a distinct molecular identifier, were randomly selected from each sample. Instead of being binned into consensus sequences, reads with shared molecular identifiers were discarded. MiTCR, run with a Q25 quality threshold and the strictest error-elimination algorithm, handled CDR3 identification, clonotype clustering and error correction. A nonparametric unseen species model using Euler transformation provided a lower-bound estimate of total TCR beta diversity. TCRdb applied fastp at Q25 and MiXCR to the public reads, then kept only in-frame beta chains. Rows with a matching CDR3 protein are joined into one entry that keeps the most common DNA and genes. The V and J calls follow TCRdb's processing rather than the paper's. In this sample the table shows over 1,200,000 distinct CDR3 sequences, approximately 59% of which occur a single time. 6.5% to 8% of the sample rests with the top ten.

The study at large found these results: The percentage of naive T cells measured by flow cytometry correlated strongly with observed TCR beta diversity. Total diversity estimates from one million sequenced T cells were considered lower bounds and underestimates. Because profiling used bulk unsorted PBMCs, naive and antigen-experienced compartments could not be compared conclusively. The long-lived group showed more naive CD4+ T cells, fewer expanded clones and increased TCR diversity than the aged group, suggesting age selection. Observed TCR beta diversity per million T cells fell roughly linearly with age, and a significant reduction was already apparent by age roughly 41. The CMV infection status of donors was not known, potentially confounding age-related changes in expanded clonotypes.

The TCR was taken from a man younger than 35 in good health. The sequence links TRBV5-1 to TRBJ2-2, with 12 bases aligning to TRBD2. Sequencing was performed on blood. The bases read TGCGCCAGCAGCGGGCCTCTAGCGGGAGGGCCCCCGGGGGAGCTGTTTTTT. It specifies CASSGPLAGGPPGELFF.